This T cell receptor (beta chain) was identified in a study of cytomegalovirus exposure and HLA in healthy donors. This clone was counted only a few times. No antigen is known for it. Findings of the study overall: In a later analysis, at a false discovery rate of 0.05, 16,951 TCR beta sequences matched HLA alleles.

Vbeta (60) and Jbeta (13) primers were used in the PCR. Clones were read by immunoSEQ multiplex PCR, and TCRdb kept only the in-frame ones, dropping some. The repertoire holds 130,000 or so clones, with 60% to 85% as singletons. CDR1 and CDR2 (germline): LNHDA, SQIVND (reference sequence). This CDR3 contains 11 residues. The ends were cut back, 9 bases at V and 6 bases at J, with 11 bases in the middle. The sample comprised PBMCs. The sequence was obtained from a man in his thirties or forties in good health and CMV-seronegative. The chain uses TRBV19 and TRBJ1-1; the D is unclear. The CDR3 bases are TGTGCCAGCACCACTCGGTCTGAAGCTTTCTTT. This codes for CASTTRSEAFF.